The TCR beta chain under discussion was sequenced for a study of cytomegalovirus exposure and HLA in healthy donors. Overall study findings and caveats: As a later analysis revealed, the rate of TCR association differed by HLA locus, with DRB1 most and HLA-C fewest. A likely sequencing artifact accounted for one observed cluster of highly shared sequence variants. In vitro, a few CMV-associated chains proved specific for CMV antigens.

Primers for the PCR totalled 60 Vbeta and 13 Jbeta. Profiling relied on immunoSEQ multiplex PCR, and the TCRdb table lists in-frame clones only, not all of them. The table shows under 200,000 clones, with roughly 80% occurring only once. The CDR3 runs 16 residues. Germline values: CDR1 KGHSH, CDR2 LQKENI. V lost 6 bases and J lost 1; bases outside the gene matches: 9. To note about this clone: Its specificity is not known.

Sequenced: PBMCs. The receptor was derived from a middle-aged woman in good health and CMV-seronegative. This chain joins TRBV18 and TRBJ2-5; 9 nucleotides line up with TRBD2. As DNA, the CDR3 is TGTGCCAGCTCGCCGCTAGCGGGGAGCTCCCAAGAGACCCAGTACTTC. This gives the protein CASSPLAGSSQETQYF.